These 16 T cell receptor beta chains came from one sample sequenced in a study of blood T cell repertoires in COVID-19. Only in-frame clones appear in the TCRdb table, and some are missing; sequencing was by immunoSEQ multiplex PCR. The sample includes 300,000 to 400,000 clones, over 75% of them seen just once. Material: PBMCs or T cells enriched from blood (not recorded which). All receptors derive from a man aged 18 to 30 who had recovered from COVID-19.

J is TRBJ2-1 and V is TRBV7-2; weak D call: TRBD2 (6 bases). V gave up 0 bases and J gave up 0 bases, with 15 bases separating them. Germline V lookup: CDR1 SGHTA, CDR2 FQGNSA. This CDR3 has 18 amino acids. In DNA, the CDR3 is TGTGCCAGCAGCTTAGCGCCACTACGGGGGAGCTCCTACAATGAGCAGTTCTTC. This sequence encodes CASSLAPLRGSSYNEQFF.

This clone was picked up a small number of times. Other DNA sequences in this sample translate to the same CDR3. J is TRBJ2-3 and V is TRBV5-1; D call uncertain. The CDR3 is 13 amino acids. V dropped 0 bases and J dropped 1 base, with 3 bases sitting between them. The germline CDR1 and CDR2 sequences are SGHRS and YFSETQ. This CDR3 reads CASSLAGTDTQYF. In DNA form, the CDR3 reads TGCGCCAGCAGCTTGGCGGGCACAGATACGCAGTATTTT.

This chain uses TRBV4-3 with TRBJ2-7, with TRBD2 matching 9 bases. With V trimmed by 1 base and J by 2 bases, 9 bases remained unmatched. Looked up from germline, CDR1 is LGHNA and CDR2 is YSLEER. CDR3 length equals 17 residues. The CDR3 loop reads CASSQAISGGAPYEQYF. CDR3 DNA sequence: TGCGCCAGCAGCCAAGCTATTAGCGGGGGAGCCCCCTACGAGCAGTACTTC.

The V call is TRBV4-1, the J call TRBJ1-5, with a possible D match to TRBD1 (5 bases). Trimming took off 0 bases at V and 7 bases at J, with 13 bases between the two ends. Germline assignment: CDR1 MGHRA and CDR2 YSYEKL. The CDR3 is made up of 15 amino acids. The CDR3 protein is CASSQDVRGNQPQHF. CDR3 nucleotide sequence: TGCGCCAGCAGCCAAGATGTTCGGGGGAACCAGCCCCAGCATTTT.

The chain carries TRBV28 and TRBJ1-5; D not certain. The germline V gene encodes CDR1 MDHEN and CDR2 SYDVKM. V lost 6 bases and J lost 1, with 4 bases in between. CDR3 length: 12 residues. CDR3 coding DNA: TGTGCCAGCAGACAGAGCAATCAGCCCCAGCATTTT. As protein: CASRQSNQPQHF. Drawing the rest from reference TRBV28 and TRBJ1-5, the complete variable domain is DVKVTQSSRYLVKRTGEKVFLECVQDMDHENMFWYRQDPGLGLRLIYFSYDVKMKEKGDIPEGYSVSREKKERFSLILESASTNQTSMYLCASRQSNQPQHFGDGTRLSIL.

V and J are TRBV27 and TRBJ2-3; 8 bases align to TRBD2. Germline CDR1 MNHEY, CDR2 SMNVEV (reference sequence). This CDR3 has 18 amino acids. Trimming removed 5 bases from V and 4 bases from J; junction bases left unmatched: 17. The chain's CDR3 is CASSASFPGLVGADTQYF. The CDR3, as DNA: TGTGCCAGCAGTGCCTCCTTCCCGGGACTAGTTGGGGCAGATACGCAGTATTTT.

This clone showed up just once. The CDR3 here is CASSQDLTGSYEQYF. The CDR3, as DNA: TGTGCCAGCAGCCAAGATCTGACTGGATCCTACGAGCAGTACTTC. J is TRBJ2-7 and V is TRBV4-2; D gene unclear. Germline V gives CDR1 LGHNA, CDR2 YNFKEQ. Trimming removed 0 bases from V and 1 base from J, with 10 bases in between. CDR3 size: 15 residues.

V usage is TRBV19 and J usage is TRBJ2-5; 7 bases are a match to TRBD2. The CDR3 has 15 amino acids. J gave up 6 bases and V 5 bases, and 12 bases lay outside the gene matches. Germline CDR1 and CDR2: LNHDA and SQIVND (reference sequence). The CDR3 here is CASSSTLGGRKTQYF. The DNA for the CDR3 is TGTGCCAGTAGTTCCACCCTTGGCGGGAGAAAGACCCAGTACTTC.

This rearrangement joins TRBV7-2 to TRBJ2-7; no clear D. Trimming removed 6 bases from V and 4 bases from J, with 13 bases in between. The CDR3 length is 13 residues. The V gene's germline CDR1 is SGHTA and CDR2 FQGNSA. CDR3 region: CASSPPSLYEQYF. For the CDR3, the DNA is TGTGCCAGCAGTCCCCCTAGTCTATACGAGCAGTACTTC.

The chain combines TRBV4-3 with TRBJ2-5, with D maybe TRBD2 (6 bases). Germline CDR1 is LGHNA and CDR2 is YSLEER. Trimming stripped 0 bases from V and 7 bases from J, with 15 bases between. CDR3 length: 15 amino acids. The CDR3 loop reads CASSQDPGTVGTQYF. The DNA for the CDR3 is TGCGCCAGCAGCCAAGATCCTGGGACTGTAGGGACCCAGTACTTC.

The chain employs TRBV5-4 and TRBJ2-7; weak D call: TRBD2 (6 bases). The CDR3 sequence is 17 residues long. Looked up from germline, CDR1 is SGHNT and CDR2 is YYREEE (reference sequence). Trimming removed 4 bases at V and 6 bases at J, with 26 bases between. The CDR3 protein is CASSRETRGAPSREQYF. The DNA for the CDR3 is TGTGCCAGCAGCAGGGAGACTAGGGGAGCCCCGTCCCGCGAGCAGTACTTC.

This clone was seen once. The chain combines TRBV19 with TRBJ2-1, with 8 positions matching TRBD2. This CDR3 spans 13 amino acids. CDR1 is LNHDA, CDR2 SQIVND, per germline (reference sequence). J lost 8 bases, V lost 7 bases, and 7 bases had no gene match. CDR3 amino acids: CASKKRERYEQFF. In DNA form, the CDR3 reads TGTGCCAGTAAAAAGCGGGAGCGGTATGAGCAGTTCTTC.

The rearrangement uses TRBV7-3 and TRBJ2-3, with 8 bases aligning to TRBD2. V was clipped by 5 bases and J by 6 bases; unmatched bases: 7. The CDR3 has 14 residues. Germline V gene data show CDR1 as SGHTA and CDR2 as FQGTGA. CDR3 sequence (DNA): TGTGCCAGCAGCGCGACTAGCGCAGGGGATACGCAGTATTTT. It yields the protein CASSATSAGDTQYF.

In DNA form, the CDR3 reads TGTGCCAGCAGTTTACTGGTGGGAGCGAACACTGAAGCTTTCTTT. The encoded protein is CASSLLVGANTEAFF. The rearrangement uses TRBV28 and TRBJ1-1; the D is unclear. The CDR3 spans 15 residues. CDR1 is MDHEN and CDR2 is SYDVKM in the germline V gene. V was cut by 2 bases and J by 1 base, with 11 bases left in between.

This rearrangement joins TRBV25-1 to TRBJ1-6, with 7 positions matching TRBD1. The CDR3 totals 14 residues. V lost 4 bases and J lost 11; bases outside the gene matches: 8. From germline, CDR1 is MGHDK and CDR2 SYGVNS. The CDR3 loop is CASSGDREITPLHF. CDR3 nucleotide sequence: TGTGCCAGCAGTGGAGACAGGGAGATTACACCCCTCCACTTT.

This clone occurred a few times. The rearrangement links TRBV2 to TRBJ2-4; no clear D gene. Germline V lookup: CDR1 SNHLY, CDR2 FYNNEI. V was trimmed by 4 bases and J by 8 bases, leaving 12 bases between them. CDR3 length: 13 residues. CDR3 in DNA: TGTGCCAGCAGTGGAGACTCTCGGGACATTCAGTACTTC. Encoded protein: CASSGDSRDIQYF. Filled out from reference TRBV2 and TRBJ2-4, the complete variable domain reads EPEVTQTPSHQVTQMGQEVILRCVPISNHLYFYWYRQILGQKVEFLVSFYNNEISEKSEIFDDQFSVERPDGSNFTLKIRSTKLEDSAMYFCASSGDSRDIQYFGAGTRLSVL.